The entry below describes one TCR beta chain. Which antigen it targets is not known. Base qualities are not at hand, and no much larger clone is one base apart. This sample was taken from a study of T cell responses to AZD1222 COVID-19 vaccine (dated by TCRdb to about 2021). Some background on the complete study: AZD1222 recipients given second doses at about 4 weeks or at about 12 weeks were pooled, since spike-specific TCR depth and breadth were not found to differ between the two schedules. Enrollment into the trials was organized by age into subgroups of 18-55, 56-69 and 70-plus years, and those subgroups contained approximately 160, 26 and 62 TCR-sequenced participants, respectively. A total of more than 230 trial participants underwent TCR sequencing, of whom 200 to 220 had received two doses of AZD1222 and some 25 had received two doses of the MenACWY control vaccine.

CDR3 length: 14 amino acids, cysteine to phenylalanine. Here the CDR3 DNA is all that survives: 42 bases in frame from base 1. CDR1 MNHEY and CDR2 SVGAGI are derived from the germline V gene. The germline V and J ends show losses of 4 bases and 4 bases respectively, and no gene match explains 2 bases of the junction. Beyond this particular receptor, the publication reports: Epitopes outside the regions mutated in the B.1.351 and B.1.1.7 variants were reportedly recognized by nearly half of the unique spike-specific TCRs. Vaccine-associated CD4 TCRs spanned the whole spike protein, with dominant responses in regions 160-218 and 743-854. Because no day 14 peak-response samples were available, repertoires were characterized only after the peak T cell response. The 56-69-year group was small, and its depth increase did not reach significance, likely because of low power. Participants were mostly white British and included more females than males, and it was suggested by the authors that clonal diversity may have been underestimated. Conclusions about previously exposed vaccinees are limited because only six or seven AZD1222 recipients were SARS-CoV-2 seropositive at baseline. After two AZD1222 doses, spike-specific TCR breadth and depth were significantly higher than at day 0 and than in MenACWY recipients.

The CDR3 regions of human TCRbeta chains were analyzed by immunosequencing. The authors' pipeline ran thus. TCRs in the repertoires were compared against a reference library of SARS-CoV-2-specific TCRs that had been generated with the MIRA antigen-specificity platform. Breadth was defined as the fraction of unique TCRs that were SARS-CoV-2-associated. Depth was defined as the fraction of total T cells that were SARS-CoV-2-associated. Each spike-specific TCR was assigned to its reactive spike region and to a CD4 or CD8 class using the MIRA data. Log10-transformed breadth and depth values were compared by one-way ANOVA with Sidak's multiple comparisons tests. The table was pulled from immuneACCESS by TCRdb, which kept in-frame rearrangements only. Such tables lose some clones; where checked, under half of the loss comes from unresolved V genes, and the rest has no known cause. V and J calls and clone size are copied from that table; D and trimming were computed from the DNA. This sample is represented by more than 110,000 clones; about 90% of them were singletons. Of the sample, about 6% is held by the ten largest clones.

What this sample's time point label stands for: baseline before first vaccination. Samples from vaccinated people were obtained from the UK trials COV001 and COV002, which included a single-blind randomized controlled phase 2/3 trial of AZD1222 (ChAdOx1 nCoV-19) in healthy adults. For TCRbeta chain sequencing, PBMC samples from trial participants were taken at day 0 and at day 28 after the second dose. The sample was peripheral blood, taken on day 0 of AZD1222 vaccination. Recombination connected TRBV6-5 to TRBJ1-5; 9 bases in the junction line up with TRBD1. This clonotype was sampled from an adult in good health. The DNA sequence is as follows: TGTGCCAGCAGTTCCGACAGGGGGAATCAGCCCCAGCATTTT. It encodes CASSSDRGNQPQHF.